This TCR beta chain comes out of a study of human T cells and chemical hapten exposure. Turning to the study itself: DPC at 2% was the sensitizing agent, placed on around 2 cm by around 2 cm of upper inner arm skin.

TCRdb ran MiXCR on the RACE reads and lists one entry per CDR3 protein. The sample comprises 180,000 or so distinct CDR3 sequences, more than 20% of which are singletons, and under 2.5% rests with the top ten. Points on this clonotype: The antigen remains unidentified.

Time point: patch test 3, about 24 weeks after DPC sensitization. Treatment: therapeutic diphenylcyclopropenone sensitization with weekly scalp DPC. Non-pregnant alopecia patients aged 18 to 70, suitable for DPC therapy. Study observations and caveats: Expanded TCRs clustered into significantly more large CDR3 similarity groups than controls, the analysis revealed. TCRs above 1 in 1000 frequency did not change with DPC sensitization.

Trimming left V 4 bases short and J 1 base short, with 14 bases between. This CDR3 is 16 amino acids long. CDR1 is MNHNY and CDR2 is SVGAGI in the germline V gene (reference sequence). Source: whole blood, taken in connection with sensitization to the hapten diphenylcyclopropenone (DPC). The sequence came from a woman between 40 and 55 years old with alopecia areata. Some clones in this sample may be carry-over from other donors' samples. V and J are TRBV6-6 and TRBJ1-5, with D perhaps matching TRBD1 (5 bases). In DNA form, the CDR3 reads TGTGCCAGCAGTTCCTCGGGACCTATGAGCAATCAGCCCCAGCATTTT. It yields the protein CASSSSGPMSNQPQHF.